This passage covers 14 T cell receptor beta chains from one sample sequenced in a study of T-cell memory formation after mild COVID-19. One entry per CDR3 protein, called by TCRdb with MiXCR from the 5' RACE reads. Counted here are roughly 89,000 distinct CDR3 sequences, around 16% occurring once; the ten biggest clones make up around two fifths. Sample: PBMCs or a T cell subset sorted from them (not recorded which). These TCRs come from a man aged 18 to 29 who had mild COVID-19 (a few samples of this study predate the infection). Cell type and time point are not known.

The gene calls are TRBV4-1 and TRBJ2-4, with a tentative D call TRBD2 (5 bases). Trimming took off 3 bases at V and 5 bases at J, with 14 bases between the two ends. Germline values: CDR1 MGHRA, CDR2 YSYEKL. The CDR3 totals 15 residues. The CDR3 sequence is CASSHLTHGENIQYF. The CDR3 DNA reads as TGCGCCAGCAGCCACCTAACCCACGGGGAAAACATTCAGTACTTC.

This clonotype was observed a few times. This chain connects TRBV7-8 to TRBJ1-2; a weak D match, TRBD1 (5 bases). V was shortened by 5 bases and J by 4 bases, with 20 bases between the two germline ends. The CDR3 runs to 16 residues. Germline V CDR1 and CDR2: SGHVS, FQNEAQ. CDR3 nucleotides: TGTGCCAGCAGCCCCGCCGGGGGTTCCCCCCTCTATGGCTACACCTTC. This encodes CASSPAGGSPLYGYTF.

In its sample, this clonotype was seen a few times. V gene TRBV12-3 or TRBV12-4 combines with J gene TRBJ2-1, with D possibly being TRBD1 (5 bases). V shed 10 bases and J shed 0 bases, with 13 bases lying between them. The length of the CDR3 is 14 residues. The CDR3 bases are TGTGCCATTGCGTCAGGGTTCTCCTACAATGAGCAGTTCTTC. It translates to CAIASGFSYNEQFF.

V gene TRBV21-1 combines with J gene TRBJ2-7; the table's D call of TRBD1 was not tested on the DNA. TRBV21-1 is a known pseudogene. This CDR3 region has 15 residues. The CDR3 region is CASSTSGTGGHEQYF. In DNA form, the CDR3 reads TGTGCCAGCAGCACCTCCGGGACAGGGGGCCACGAGCAGTACTTC.

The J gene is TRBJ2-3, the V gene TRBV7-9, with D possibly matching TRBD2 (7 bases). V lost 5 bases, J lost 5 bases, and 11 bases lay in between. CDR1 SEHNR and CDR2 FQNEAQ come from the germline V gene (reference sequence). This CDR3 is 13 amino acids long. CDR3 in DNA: TGTGCCAGCAGCGGGGGCGGGAGAGATACGCAGTATTTT. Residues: CASSGGGRDTQYF.

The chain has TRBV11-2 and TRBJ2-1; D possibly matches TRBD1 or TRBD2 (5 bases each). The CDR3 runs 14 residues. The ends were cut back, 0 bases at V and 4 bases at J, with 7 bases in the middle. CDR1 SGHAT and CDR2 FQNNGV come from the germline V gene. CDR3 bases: TGTGCCAGCAGCTTAGAGGGACCATACAATGAGCAGTTCTTC. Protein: CASSLEGPYNEQFF.

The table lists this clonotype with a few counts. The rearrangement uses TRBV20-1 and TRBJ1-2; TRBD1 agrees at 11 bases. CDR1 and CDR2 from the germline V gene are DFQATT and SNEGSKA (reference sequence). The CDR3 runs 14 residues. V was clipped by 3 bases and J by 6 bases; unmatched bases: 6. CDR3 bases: TGCAGTGCTAGTGCCGGACAGGGGGCGGATGGCTACACCTTC. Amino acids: CSASAGQGADGYTF.

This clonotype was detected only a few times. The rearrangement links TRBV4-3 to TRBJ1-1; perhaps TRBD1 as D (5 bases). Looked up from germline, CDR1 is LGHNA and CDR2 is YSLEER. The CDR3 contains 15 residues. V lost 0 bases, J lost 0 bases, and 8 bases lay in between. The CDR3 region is CASSQETGLNTEAFF. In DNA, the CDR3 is TGCGCCAGCAGCCAAGAGACGGGGCTGAACACTGAAGCTTTCTTT.

As DNA, the CDR3 is TGTGCCAGCAGCACGGGACAACTTAATAATTCACCCCTCCACTTT. This encodes CASSTGQLNNSPLHF. V is TRBV7-6 and J is TRBJ1-6, with D possibly matching TRBD1 (6 bases). This CDR3 has 15 residues. V lost 5 bases, J lost 5 bases, and 13 bases lay in between. Germline V gene data show CDR1 as SGHVS and CDR2 as FNYEAQ.

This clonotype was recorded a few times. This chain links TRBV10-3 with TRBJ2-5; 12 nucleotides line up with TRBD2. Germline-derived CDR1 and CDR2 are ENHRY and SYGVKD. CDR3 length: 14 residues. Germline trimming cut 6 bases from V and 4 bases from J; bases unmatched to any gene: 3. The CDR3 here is CAISLAGGPETQYF. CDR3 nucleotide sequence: TGTGCCATCAGCCTAGCGGGGGGGCCAGAGACCCAGTACTTC.

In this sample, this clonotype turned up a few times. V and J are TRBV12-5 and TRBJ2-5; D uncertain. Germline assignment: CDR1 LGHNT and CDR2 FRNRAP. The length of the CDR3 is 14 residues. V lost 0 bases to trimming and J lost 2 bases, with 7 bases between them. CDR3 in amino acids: CASGLVLGQETQYF. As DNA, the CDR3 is TGTGCTAGTGGTTTGGTACTTGGGCAAGAGACCCAGTACTTC.

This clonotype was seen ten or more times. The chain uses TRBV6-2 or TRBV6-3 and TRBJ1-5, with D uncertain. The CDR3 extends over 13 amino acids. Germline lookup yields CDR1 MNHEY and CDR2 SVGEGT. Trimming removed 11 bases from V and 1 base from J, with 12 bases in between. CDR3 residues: CAVAGQSNQPQHF. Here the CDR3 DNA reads TGTGCCGTGGCGGGTCAAAGCAATCAGCCCCAGCATTTT.

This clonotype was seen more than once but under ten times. CDR3 sequence (DNA): TGTGCCACCCCAATAGCGGGCAGCTTCACAGATACGCAGTATTTT. Translated: CATPIAGSFTDTQYF. The chain uses TRBV24-1 and TRBJ2-3, with TRBD2 matching over 7 bases. After removal of 9 bases from V and 2 bases from J, the junction contained 10 bases not matched to a gene. Per the germline V gene, CDR1 is KGHDR and CDR2 is SFDVKD. The length of the CDR3 is 15 residues.

CDR3 region: CASSFDRGANEKLFF. Written as DNA, the CDR3 is TGTGCCAGCAGCTTTGACAGGGGTGCTAATGAAAAACTGTTTTTT. This chain links TRBV7-9 with TRBJ1-4, with 8 nucleotides matching TRBD1. This CDR3 is built from 15 residues. Germline V gene lookup returns CDR1 SEHNR and CDR2 FQNEAQ (reference sequence). V was pared by 3 bases and J by 3 bases, with 3 bases of the junction left unmatched.